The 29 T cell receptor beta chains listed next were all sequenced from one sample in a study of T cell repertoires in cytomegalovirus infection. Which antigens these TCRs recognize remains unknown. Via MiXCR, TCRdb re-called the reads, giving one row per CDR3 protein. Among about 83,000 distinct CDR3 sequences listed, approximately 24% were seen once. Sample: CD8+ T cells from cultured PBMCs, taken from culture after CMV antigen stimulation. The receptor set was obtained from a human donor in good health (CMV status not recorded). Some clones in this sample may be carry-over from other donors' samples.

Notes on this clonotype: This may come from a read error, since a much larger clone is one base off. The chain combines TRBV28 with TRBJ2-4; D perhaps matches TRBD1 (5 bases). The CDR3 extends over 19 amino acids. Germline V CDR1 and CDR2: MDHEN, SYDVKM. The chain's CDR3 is CASNLSRQPKRGAKNIQYF. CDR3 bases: TGTGCCAGCAATTTATCCCGACAGCCGAAAAGGGGAGCCAAAAACATTCAGTACTTC.

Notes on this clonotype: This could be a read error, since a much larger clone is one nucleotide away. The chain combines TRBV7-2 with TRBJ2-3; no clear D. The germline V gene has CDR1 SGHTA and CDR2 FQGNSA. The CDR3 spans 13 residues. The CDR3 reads CASSLFQVDTPYF. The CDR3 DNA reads TGTGCCAGCAGCTTGTTCCAGGTAGATACGCCGTATTTT.

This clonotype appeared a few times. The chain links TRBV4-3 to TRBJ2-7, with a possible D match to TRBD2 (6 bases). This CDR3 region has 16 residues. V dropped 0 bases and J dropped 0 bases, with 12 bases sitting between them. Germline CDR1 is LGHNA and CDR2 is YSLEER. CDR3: CASSQERDSNSYEQYF. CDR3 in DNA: TGCGCCAGCAGCCAAGAGAGGGACTCCAACTCCTACGAGCAGTACTTC.

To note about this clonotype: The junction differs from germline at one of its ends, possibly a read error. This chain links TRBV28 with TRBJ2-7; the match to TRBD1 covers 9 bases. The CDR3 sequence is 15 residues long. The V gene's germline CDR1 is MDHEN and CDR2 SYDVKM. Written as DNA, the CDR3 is TGTGCCAACAGTTTCTCCGGGACAGGGACGGGAAAGCAGTACTTC. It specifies CANSFSGTGTGKQYF.

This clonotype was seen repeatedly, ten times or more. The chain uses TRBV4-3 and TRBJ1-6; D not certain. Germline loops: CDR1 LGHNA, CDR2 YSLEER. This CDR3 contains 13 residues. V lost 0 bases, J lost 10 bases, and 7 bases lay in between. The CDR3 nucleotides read TGCGCCAGCAGCCAAGAACCCTTCTCACCCCTCCACTTT. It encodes CASSQEPFSPLHF.

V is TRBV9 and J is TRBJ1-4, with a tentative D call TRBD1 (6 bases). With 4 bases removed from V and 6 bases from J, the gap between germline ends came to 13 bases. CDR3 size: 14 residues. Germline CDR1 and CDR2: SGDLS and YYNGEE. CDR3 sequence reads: CASSTQGADEKLFF. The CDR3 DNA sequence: TGTGCCAGCAGCACACAGGGTGCGGATGAAAAACTGTTTTTT.

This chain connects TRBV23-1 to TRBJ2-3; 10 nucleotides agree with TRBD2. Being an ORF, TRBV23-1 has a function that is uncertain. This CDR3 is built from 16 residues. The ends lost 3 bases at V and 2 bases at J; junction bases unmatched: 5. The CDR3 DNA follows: TGCGCCAGCAGTCATGTTGGACTAGCGGCCACAGATACGCAGTATTTT. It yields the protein CASSHVGLAATDTQYF.

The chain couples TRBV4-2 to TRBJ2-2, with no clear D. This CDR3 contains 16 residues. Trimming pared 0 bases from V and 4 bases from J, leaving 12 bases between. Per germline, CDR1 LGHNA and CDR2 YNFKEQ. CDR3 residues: CASSQDVASGTGELFF. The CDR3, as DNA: TGTGCCAGCAGCCAAGACGTTGCCTCGGGCACCGGGGAGCTGTTTTTT.

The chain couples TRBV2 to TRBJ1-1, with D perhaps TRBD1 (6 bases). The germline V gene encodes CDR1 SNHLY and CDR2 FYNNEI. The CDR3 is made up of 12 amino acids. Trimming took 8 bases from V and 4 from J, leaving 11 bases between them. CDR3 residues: CASDIGGTEAFF. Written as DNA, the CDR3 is TGTGCCAGCGATATAGGGGGCACTGAAGCTTTCTTT. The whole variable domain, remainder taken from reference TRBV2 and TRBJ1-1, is EPEVTQTPSHQVTQMGQEVILRCVPISNHLYFYWYRQILGQKVEFLVSFYNNEISEKSEIFDDQFSVERPDGSNFTLKIRSTKLEDSAMYFCASDIGGTEAFFGQGTRLTVV.

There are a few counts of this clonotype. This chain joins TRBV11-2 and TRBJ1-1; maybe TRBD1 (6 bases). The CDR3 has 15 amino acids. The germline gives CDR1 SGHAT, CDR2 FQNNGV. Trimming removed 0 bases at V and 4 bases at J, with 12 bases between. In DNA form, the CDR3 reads TGTGCCAGCAGCTTAGATGGCTTAGGGGGCACTGAAGCTTTCTTT. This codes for CASSLDGLGGTEAFF.

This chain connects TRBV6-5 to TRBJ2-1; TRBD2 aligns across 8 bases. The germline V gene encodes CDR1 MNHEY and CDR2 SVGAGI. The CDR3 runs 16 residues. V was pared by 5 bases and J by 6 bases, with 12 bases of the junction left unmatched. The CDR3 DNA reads TGTGCCAGCAGTGGCGGGGGGTGGGAGATAGGCAATGAGCAGTTCTTC. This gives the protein CASSGGGWEIGNEQFF.

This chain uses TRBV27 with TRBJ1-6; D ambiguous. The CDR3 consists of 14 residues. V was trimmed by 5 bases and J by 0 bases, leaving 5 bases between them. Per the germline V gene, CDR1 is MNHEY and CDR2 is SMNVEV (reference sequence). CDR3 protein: CASSISSYNSPLHF. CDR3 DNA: TGTGCCAGCAGTATTAGCTCCTATAATTCACCCCTCCACTTT.

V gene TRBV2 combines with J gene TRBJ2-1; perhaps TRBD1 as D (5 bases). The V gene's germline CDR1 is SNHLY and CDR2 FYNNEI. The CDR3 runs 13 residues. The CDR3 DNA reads TGTACCTCTCGGGTGAAGGGGAACAATGAGCAGTTCTTC. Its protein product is CTSRVKGNNEQFF.

CDR3 sequence reads: CASSQMVGSPNTGELFF. CDR3 in DNA: TGCGCCAGCAGCCAAATGGTAGGGAGTCCCAACACCGGGGAGCTGTTTTTT. The chain couples TRBV4-3 to TRBJ2-2; possible D gene TRBD2, 5 bases. The ends were cut back, 2 bases at V and 2 bases at J, with 15 bases in the middle. This CDR3 spans 17 amino acids. Germline values: CDR1 LGHNA, CDR2 YSLEER.

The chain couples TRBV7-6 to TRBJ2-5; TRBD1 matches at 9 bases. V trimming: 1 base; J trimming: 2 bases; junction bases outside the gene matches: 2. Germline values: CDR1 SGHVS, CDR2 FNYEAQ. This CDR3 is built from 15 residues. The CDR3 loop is CASSLGTGVQETQYF. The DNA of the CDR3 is TGTGCCAGCAGCTTAGGGACAGGGGTTCAAGAGACCCAGTACTTC.

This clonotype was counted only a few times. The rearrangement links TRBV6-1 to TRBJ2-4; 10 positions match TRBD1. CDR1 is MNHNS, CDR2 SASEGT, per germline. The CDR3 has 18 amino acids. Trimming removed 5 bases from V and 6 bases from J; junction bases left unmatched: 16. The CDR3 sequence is CASSQTALPGQGRNIQYF. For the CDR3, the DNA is TGTGCCAGCAGTCAAACCGCGCTACCGGGACAGGGGAGAAACATTCAGTACTTC.

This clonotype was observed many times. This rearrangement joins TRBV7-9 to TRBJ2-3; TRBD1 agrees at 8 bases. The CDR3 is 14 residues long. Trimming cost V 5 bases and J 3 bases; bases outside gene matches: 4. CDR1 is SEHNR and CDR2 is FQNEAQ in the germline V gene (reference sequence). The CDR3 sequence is CASSRTGRTDTQYF. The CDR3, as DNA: TGTGCCAGCAGCAGGACAGGGAGGACAGATACGCAGTATTTT.

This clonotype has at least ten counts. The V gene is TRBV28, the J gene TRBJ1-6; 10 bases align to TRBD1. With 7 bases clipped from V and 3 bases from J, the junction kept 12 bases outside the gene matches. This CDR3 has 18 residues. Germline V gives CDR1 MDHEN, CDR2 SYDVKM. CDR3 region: CASTGTGAPSYYNSPLHF. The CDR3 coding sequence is TGTGCCAGCACTGGGACAGGGGCGCCATCCTACTATAATTCACCCCTCCACTTT.

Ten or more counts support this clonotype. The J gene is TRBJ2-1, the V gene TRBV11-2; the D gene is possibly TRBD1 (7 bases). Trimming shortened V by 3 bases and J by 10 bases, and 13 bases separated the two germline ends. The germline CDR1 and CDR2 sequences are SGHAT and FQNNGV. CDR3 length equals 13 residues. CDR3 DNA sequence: TGTGCCAGCAGCTTTCAGGGGGGCGGGGAGCAGTTCTTC. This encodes CASSFQGGGEQFF. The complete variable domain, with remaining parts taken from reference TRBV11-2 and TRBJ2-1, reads EAGVAQSPRYKIIEKRQSVAFWCNPISGHATLYWYQQILGQGPKLLIQFQNNGVVDDSQLPKDRFSAERLKGVDSTLKIQPAKLEDSAVYLCASSFQGGGEQFFGPGTRLTVL.

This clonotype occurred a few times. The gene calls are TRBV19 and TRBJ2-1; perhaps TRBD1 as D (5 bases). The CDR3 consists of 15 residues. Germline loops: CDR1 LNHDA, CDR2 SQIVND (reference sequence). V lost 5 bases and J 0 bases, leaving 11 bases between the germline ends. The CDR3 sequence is CASSPDSSSYNEQFF. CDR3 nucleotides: TGTGCCAGTAGTCCTGACAGTAGCTCCTACAATGAGCAGTTCTTC.

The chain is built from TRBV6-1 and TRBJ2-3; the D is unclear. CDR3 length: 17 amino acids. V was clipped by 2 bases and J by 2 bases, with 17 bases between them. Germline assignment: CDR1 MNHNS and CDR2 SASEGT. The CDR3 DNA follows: TGTGCCAGCAGTGAACAGCCCATAGGTAAAATCACAGATACGCAGTATTTT. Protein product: CASSEQPIGKITDTQYF.

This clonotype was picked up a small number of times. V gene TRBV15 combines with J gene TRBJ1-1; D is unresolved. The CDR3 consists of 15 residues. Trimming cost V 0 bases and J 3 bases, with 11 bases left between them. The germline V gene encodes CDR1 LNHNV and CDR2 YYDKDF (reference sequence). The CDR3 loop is CATSRDISSDTEAFF. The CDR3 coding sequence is TGTGCCACCAGCAGAGATATCTCATCTGACACTGAAGCTTTCTTT.

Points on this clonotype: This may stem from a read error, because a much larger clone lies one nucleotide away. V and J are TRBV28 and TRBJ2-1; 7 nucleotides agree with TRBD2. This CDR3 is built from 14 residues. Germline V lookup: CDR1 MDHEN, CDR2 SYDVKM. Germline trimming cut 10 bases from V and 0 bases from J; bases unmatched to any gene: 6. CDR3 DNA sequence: TGTGCCATACTAGCGCCCAGCTCCTACAATGAGCAGTTCTTC. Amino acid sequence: CAILAPSSYNEQFF.

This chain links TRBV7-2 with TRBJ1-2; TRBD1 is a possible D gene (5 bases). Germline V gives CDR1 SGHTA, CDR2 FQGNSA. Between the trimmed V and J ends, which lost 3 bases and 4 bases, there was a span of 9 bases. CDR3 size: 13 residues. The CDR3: CASSFGGPYGYTF. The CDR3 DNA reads TGTGCCAGCAGCTTCGGGGGTCCCTATGGCTACACCTTC.

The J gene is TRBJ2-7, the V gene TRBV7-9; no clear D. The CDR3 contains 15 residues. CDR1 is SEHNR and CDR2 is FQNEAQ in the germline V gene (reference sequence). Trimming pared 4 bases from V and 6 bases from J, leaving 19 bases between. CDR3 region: CASSSESVGSGEQYF. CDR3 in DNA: TGTGCCAGCAGCTCCGAGTCGGTGGGTTCGGGCGAGCAGTACTTC.

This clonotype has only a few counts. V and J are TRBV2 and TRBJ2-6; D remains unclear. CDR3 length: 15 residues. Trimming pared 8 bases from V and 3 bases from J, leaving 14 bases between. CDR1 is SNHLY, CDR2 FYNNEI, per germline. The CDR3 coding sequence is TGTGCCAGCCGATATACCCTCGATGGGGCCAACGTCCTGACTTTC. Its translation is CASRYTLDGANVLTF.

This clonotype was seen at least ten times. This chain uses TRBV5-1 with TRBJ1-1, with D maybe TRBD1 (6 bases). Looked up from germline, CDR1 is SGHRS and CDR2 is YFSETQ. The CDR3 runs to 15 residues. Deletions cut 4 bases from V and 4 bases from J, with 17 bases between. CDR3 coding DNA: TGCGCCAGCAGCGGGTCAGGGGCGGCGGCCACTGAAGCTTTCTTT. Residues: CASSGSGAAATEAFF. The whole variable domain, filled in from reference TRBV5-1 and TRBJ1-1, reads KAGVTQTPRYLIKTRGQQVTLSCSPISGHRSVSWYQQTPGQGLQFLFEYFSETQRNKGNFPGRFSGRQFSNSRSEMNVSTLELGDSALYLCASSGSGAAATEAFFGQGTRLTVV.

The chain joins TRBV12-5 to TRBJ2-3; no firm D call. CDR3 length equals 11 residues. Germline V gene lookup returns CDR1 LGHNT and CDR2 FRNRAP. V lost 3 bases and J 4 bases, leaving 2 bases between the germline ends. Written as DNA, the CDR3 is TGTGCTAGTGGTTTTCCAGATACGCAGTATTTT. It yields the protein CASGFPDTQYF.

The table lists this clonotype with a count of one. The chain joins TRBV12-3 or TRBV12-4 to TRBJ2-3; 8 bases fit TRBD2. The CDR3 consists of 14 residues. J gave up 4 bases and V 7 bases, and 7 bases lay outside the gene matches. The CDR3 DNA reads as TGTGCCAGCAATCCGGCGGGAGGCCCAGATACGCAGTATTTT. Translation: CASNPAGGPDTQYF.